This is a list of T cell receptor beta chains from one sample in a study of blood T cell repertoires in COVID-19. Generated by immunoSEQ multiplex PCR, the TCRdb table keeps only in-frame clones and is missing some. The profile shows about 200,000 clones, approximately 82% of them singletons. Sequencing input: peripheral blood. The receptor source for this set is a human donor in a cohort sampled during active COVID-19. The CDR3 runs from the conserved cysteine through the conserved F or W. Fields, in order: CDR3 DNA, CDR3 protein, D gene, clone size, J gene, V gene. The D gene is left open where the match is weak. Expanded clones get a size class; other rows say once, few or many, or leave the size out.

cdr3_nt: TGTGCCAGCAGCAAGGGCAGCAGAGACTACACAGATACGCAGTATTTT
cdr3_aa: CASSKGSRDYTDTQYF
d_call: .
clone_size: .
j_call: TRBJ2-3
v_call: TRBV7-9

cdr3_nt: TGCGCCAGCAGCCAAGAACGCACGCGGATTGAATTCTTC
cdr3_aa: CASSQERTRIEFF
d_call: .
clone_size: .
j_call: TRBJ2-1
v_call: TRBV4-1

cdr3_nt: TGTGCCAGCAGCTGGGGGGGAGTGTATGGCAATCAGCCCCAGCATTTT
cdr3_aa: CASSWGGVYGNQPQHF
d_call: .
clone_size: once
j_call: TRBJ1-5
v_call: TRBV28

cdr3_nt: TGCGCCAGCAGTCCGGGACTAGCGGGAGGGTCCTACAATGAGCAGTTCTTC
cdr3_aa: CASSPGLAGGSYNEQFF
d_call: TRBD2
clone_size: .
j_call: TRBJ2-1
v_call: TRBV4-1

cdr3_nt: TGTGCCAGCAGTTTAAGGAGGCGGGTAACAGATACGCAGTATTTT
cdr3_aa: CASSLRRRVTDTQYF
d_call: .
clone_size: .
j_call: TRBJ2-3
v_call: TRBV27

cdr3_nt: TGTGCCAGCAGCGTAGGTAGACTAGCGGGAGTCGGTACGCAGTATTTT
cdr3_aa: CASSVGRLAGVGTQYF
d_call: TRBD2
clone_size: .
j_call: TRBJ2-3
v_call: TRBV9

cdr3_nt: TGTGCCAGCAGGCCGGGACACCTGTTGATCGAGCAGTACTTC
cdr3_aa: CASRPGHLLIEQYF
d_call: .
clone_size: .
j_call: TRBJ2-7
v_call: TRBV6-5

cdr3_nt: TGTGCCAGCAGTTCAAGGAGCGTTAGATGGTACAATGAGCAGTTCTTC
cdr3_aa: CASSSRSVRWYNEQFF
d_call: .
clone_size: .
j_call: TRBJ2-1
v_call: TRBV28

cdr3_nt: TGTGCCATCAGTGCCCTCCCAGGGAATAATTCACCCCTCCACTTT
cdr3_aa: CAISALPGNNSPLHF
d_call: .
clone_size: .
j_call: TRBJ1-6
v_call: TRBV10-3

cdr3_nt: TGTGCCAGCAGCCAGGGACTTCGCTCCTACGAGCAGTACTTC
cdr3_aa: CASSQGLRSYEQYF
d_call: .
clone_size: once
j_call: TRBJ2-7
v_call: TRBV7-2

cdr3_nt: TGTGCCAGCAGACCCCGACTAGCGTCCTACGAGCAGTACTTC
cdr3_aa: CASRPRLASYEQYF
d_call: TRBD2
clone_size: .
j_call: TRBJ2-7
v_call: TRBV27

cdr3_nt: TGTGCCTGGAGTCTAGCCTCTGGAAACACCATATATTTT
cdr3_aa: CAWSLASGNTIYF
d_call: .
clone_size: .
j_call: TRBJ1-3
v_call: TRBV30

cdr3_nt: TGCGCCAGCAGCCAAGCCCCAGGGGGTGATGAGCAGTTCTTC
cdr3_aa: CASSQAPGGDEQFF
d_call: TRBD1
clone_size: .
j_call: TRBJ2-1
v_call: TRBV4-1

cdr3_nt: TGTGCCAGCAGTGCGTATGGGCAGGGGGGAGAAGCTTTCTTT
cdr3_aa: CASSAYGQGGEAFF
d_call: TRBD1
clone_size: .
j_call: TRBJ1-1
v_call: TRBV2

cdr3_nt: TGTGCCAGTAGTATCGCGTTCTCTGGGGCCAACGTCCTGACTTTC
cdr3_aa: CASSIAFSGANVLTF
d_call: .
clone_size: .
j_call: TRBJ2-6
v_call: TRBV19

cdr3_nt: TGTGCCAGCAGCTCTCGTGGCAGCGGGCAAGCCTACGAGCAGTACTTC
cdr3_aa: CASSSRGSGQAYEQYF
d_call: .
clone_size: .
j_call: TRBJ2-7
v_call: TRBV7-2

cdr3_nt: TGTGCCAGCGGGGCGCTAGCCTACGAGCAGTACTTC
cdr3_aa: CASGALAYEQYF
d_call: .
clone_size: .
j_call: TRBJ2-7
v_call: TRBV27

cdr3_nt: TGTGCCAGCAGAGGACAGGCCACAGATACGCAGTATTTT
cdr3_aa: CASRGQATDTQYF
d_call: TRBD1
clone_size: .
j_call: TRBJ2-3
v_call: TRBV5-4

cdr3_nt: TGTGCCAGCAGTTTACCTACACTAGCGGGAGTGTCCAACGAGCAGTACTTC
cdr3_aa: CASSLPTLAGVSNEQYF
d_call: TRBD2
clone_size: .
j_call: TRBJ2-7
v_call: TRBV27

cdr3_nt: TGTGCCACCAGCAGGGGACAGGGGTTAGATACGCAGTATTTT
cdr3_aa: CATSRGQGLDTQYF
d_call: TRBD1
clone_size: .
j_call: TRBJ2-3
v_call: TRBV15

cdr3_nt: TGTGCCAGCAGCGGATCAGGGTCAGACACAGATACGCAGTATTTT
cdr3_aa: CASSGSGSDTDTQYF
d_call: .
clone_size: .
j_call: TRBJ2-3
v_call: TRBV11-2

cdr3_nt: TGTGCCAGCAGTTTAGGGGCTAGCAATCAGCCCCAGCATTTT
cdr3_aa: CASSLGASNQPQHF
d_call: .
clone_size: .
j_call: TRBJ1-5
v_call: TRBV27

cdr3_nt: TGTGCCAGCAGTGAAAGGTCGGTAGCGGGAGGGCTTAACACCGGGGAGCTGTTTTTT
cdr3_aa: CASSERSVAGGLNTGELFF
d_call: TRBD2
clone_size: .
j_call: TRBJ2-2
v_call: TRBV2

cdr3_nt: TGCGCCAGCAGCCAGGGGACTAGCGGGAGGTATGAGCAGTTCTTC
cdr3_aa: CASSQGTSGRYEQFF
d_call: TRBD2
clone_size: .
j_call: TRBJ2-1
v_call: TRBV4-1

cdr3_nt: TGCGCCAGCAGTGAGTCACCCCTGGACAGGGGTAACTATGGCTACACCTTC
cdr3_aa: CASSESPLDRGNYGYTF
d_call: TRBD1
clone_size: few
j_call: TRBJ1-2
v_call: TRBV10-1

cdr3_nt: TGTGCCAGCAGCCAAGACCCCGCCAGGGGGAAAGCCAAAAACATTCAGTACTTC
cdr3_aa: CASSQDPARGKAKNIQYF
d_call: TRBD1
clone_size: once
j_call: TRBJ2-4
v_call: TRBV14

cdr3_nt: TGTGCCAGCAGATCTTACAGCACCGGGGAGCTGTTTTTT
cdr3_aa: CASRSYSTGELFF
d_call: .
clone_size: once
j_call: TRBJ2-2
v_call: TRBV12-3/TRBV12-4

cdr3_nt: TGTGCCAGCAGCTTAGGTGGGGAGGCCTACGAGCAGTACTTC
cdr3_aa: CASSLGGEAYEQYF
d_call: .
clone_size: .
j_call: TRBJ2-7
v_call: TRBV7-9

cdr3_nt: TGTGCCAGTAGCCGAGAACTCCGGGACAGTGGACATCAGCCCCAGCATTTT
cdr3_aa: CASSRELRDSGHQPQHF
d_call: TRBD1
clone_size: many
j_call: TRBJ1-5
v_call: TRBV19

cdr3_nt: TGCGCCAGCAGCTCGGGACAGGGGGTTGGCAATCAGCCCCAGCATTTT
cdr3_aa: CASSSGQGVGNQPQHF
d_call: TRBD1
clone_size: .
j_call: TRBJ1-5
v_call: TRBV5-1

cdr3_nt: TGCGCCAGCAGCTTAACCGCGGAGTCAACTAATGAAAAACTGTTTTTT
cdr3_aa: CASSLTAESTNEKLFF
d_call: .
clone_size: once
j_call: TRBJ1-4
v_call: TRBV5-1

cdr3_nt: TGTGCCAGTAGTCGGGGACAGGTAATGAACACTGAAGCTTTCTTT
cdr3_aa: CASSRGQVMNTEAFF
d_call: TRBD1
clone_size: .
j_call: TRBJ1-1
v_call: TRBV19

cdr3_nt: TGTGCCACCCGGACAGGGGGCGAAGAGACCCAGTACTTC
cdr3_aa: CATRTGGEETQYF
d_call: TRBD1
clone_size: .
j_call: TRBJ2-5
v_call: TRBV28

cdr3_nt: TGCAGTGCTAGTATGGGACTAGCGGCCTACGAGCAGTACTTC
cdr3_aa: CSASMGLAAYEQYF
d_call: TRBD2
clone_size: .
j_call: TRBJ2-7
v_call: TRBV20-1

cdr3_nt: TGTGCCAGCTCCCCCCAGTGGGACAGGGATAAGGCGCAAGAGACCCAGTACTTC
cdr3_aa: CASSPQWDRDKAQETQYF
d_call: TRBD1
clone_size: .
j_call: TRBJ2-5
v_call: TRBV18

cdr3_nt: TGTGCCAGCAGCGCCCCCCCCGGGAGTGCTAACTATGGCTACACCTTC
cdr3_aa: CASSAPPGSANYGYTF
d_call: .
clone_size: .
j_call: TRBJ1-2
v_call: TRBV28

cdr3_nt: TGTGCCAGCAGTTTATCGTTGAACACTGAAGCTTTCTTT
cdr3_aa: CASSLSLNTEAFF
d_call: .
clone_size: .
j_call: TRBJ1-1
v_call: TRBV28

cdr3_nt: TGTGCCAGCTCATCTTACTCAGCCGGCGGGTCTGAAAAACTGTTTTTT
cdr3_aa: CASSSYSAGGSEKLFF
d_call: .
clone_size: .
j_call: TRBJ1-4
v_call: TRBV18

cdr3_nt: TGTGCCAGCAGCGGCCGGTCCCAGGGCTTTTCTTACAATGAGCAGTTCTTC
cdr3_aa: CASSGRSQGFSYNEQFF
d_call: .
clone_size: .
j_call: TRBJ2-1
v_call: TRBV5-5

cdr3_nt: TGTGCCACCAGCAGAGTTACTAGCGGGAGCAATGAGCAGTTCTTC
cdr3_aa: CATSRVTSGSNEQFF
d_call: TRBD2
clone_size: .
j_call: TRBJ2-1
v_call: TRBV15

cdr3_nt: TGTGCCAGCAGTTTAGGGGCGGGATACCCGACCTACGAGCAGTACTTC
cdr3_aa: CASSLGAGYPTYEQYF
d_call: .
clone_size: once
j_call: TRBJ2-7
v_call: TRBV28

cdr3_nt: TGCGCCAGCAGCTTGGAGGCGGGCTCCTACAATGAGCAGTTCTTC
cdr3_aa: CASSLEAGSYNEQFF
d_call: .
clone_size: .
j_call: TRBJ2-1
v_call: TRBV5-1